One and the same sample provided the 27 T cell receptor beta chains below, sequenced in a study of molecular identifiers for immune sequencing clone quantification. TCRdb ran MiXCR on the PCR reads and lists one entry per CDR3 protein. The sample lists over 600,000 distinct CDR3 sequences; less than 20% were seen once. Sequencing was carried out using naive CD8+ T cells from blood, with Jurkat cell RNA spiked in. This sample's subset: FACS-sorted CD8+CD4-CCR7+CD45RA+ naive T cells. These receptors originate from a human donor in good health. Some libraries in this study had Jurkat cell RNA spiked in.

This clonotype was seen at least ten times. This chain links TRBV6-6 with TRBJ1-5; D not resolved. Germline V lookup: CDR1 MNHNY, CDR2 SVGAGI (reference sequence). The length of the CDR3 is 16 residues. With 0 bases removed from V and 3 bases from J, the gap between germline ends came to 12 bases. The CDR3 DNA reads as TGTGCCAGCAGTTACTCGAGCGGGCCCGTCAATCAGCCCCAGCATTTT. Its protein product is CASSYSSGPVNQPQHF.

Ten or more counts support this clonotype. J is TRBJ2-3 and V is TRBV20-1; 8 bases are a match to TRBD2. Germline CDR1 reads DFQATT; CDR2 reads SNEGSKA (reference sequence). This CDR3 spans 18 amino acids. The ends lost 0 bases at V and 6 bases at J; junction bases unmatched: 17. The CDR3 nucleotides are TGCAGTGCTAGAGAAAAGGGGGGTGGCGGGGGGCCGGCTGATACGCAGTATTTT. Encoded protein: CSAREKGGGGGPADTQYF.

The sample holds many counts of this clonotype. CDR3 protein: CSARGITDTEAFF. The DNA of the CDR3 is TGCAGTGCTAGAGGGATCACCGACACTGAAGCTTTCTTT. The chain has TRBV20-1 and TRBJ1-1; D unclear. Trimming took 1 base from V and 3 from J, leaving 9 bases between them. Per the germline V gene, CDR1 is DFQATT and CDR2 is SNEGSKA (reference sequence). There are 13 residues in the CDR3.

This clonotype came up many times. J is TRBJ1-1 and V is TRBV4-1; the D is unclear. Looked up from germline, CDR1 is MGHRA and CDR2 is YSYEKL. This CDR3 is 16 amino acids long. Trimming removed 3 bases from V and 1 base from J, with 15 bases in between. For the CDR3, the DNA is TGCGCCAGCAGCCAGCTAGGAAAGGACTGGAACACTGAAGCTTTCTTT. This gives the protein CASSQLGKDWNTEAFF.

This clonotype was seen many times. The rearrangement links TRBV6-5 to TRBJ1-4; possibly TRBD1 for D (6 bases). Germline CDR1 is MNHEY and CDR2 is SVGAGI. The CDR3 extends over 15 amino acids. Trimming removed 5 bases at V and 7 bases at J, with 17 bases between. CDR3 amino acids: CASSATGTSTEKLFF. The CDR3 bases are TGTGCCAGCAGTGCTACCGGGACATCAACTGAAAAACTGTTTTTT.

The chain joins TRBV6-2 or TRBV6-3 to TRBJ1-1, with TRBD1 matching 7 bases. The V gene's germline CDR1 is MNHEY and CDR2 SVGEGT. V lost 8 bases, J lost 8 bases, and 14 bases stayed unmatched. CDR3 length: 14 amino acids. The CDR3 DNA reads as TGTGCCAGCGGTACATCGACAGGGTTTACAGAAGCTTTCTTT. This gives the protein CASGTSTGFTEAFF.

This sequence joins TRBV25-1 and TRBJ2-3; D is uncertain. The V end lost 5 bases, the J end lost 0 bases, and 12 bases lay between the germline ends. Looked up from germline, CDR1 is MGHDK and CDR2 is SYGVNS. The CDR3 runs 15 residues. The CDR3 spells CASSYRATSTDTQYF. DNA of the CDR3: TGTGCCAGCAGTTATAGGGCCACTAGCACAGATACGCAGTATTTT.

Turning to this clonotype: Just one base apart from a much larger clone, this may be a read error. The chain links TRBV7-9 to TRBJ2-3; a possible D gene is TRBD2 (5 bases). V dropped 5 bases and J dropped 4 bases, with 13 bases sitting between them. The CDR3 runs to 14 residues. Germline values: CDR1 SEHNR, CDR2 FQNEAQ (reference sequence). The CDR3 loop is CASSLTRNADTQYF. CDR3 bases: TGTGCCAGCAGCCTTACTAGGAACGCAGATACGCAGTATTTT.

V gene TRBV4-3 combines with J gene TRBJ2-7, with 9 bases fitting TRBD1. The CDR3 is 15 residues long. CDR1 is LGHNA, CDR2 YSLEER, per germline. V was pared by 3 bases and J by 3 bases, with 6 bases of the junction left unmatched. CDR3: CASSQDRQGDYEQYF. DNA for the CDR3: TGCGCCAGCAGCCAGGACCGACAGGGGGACTACGAGCAGTACTTC.

The rearrangement joins TRBV6-6 to TRBJ1-1; perhaps TRBD1 as D (6 bases). V was shortened by 0 bases and J by 0 bases, with 11 bases between the two germline ends. Germline V gene data show CDR1 as MNHNY and CDR2 as SVGAGI (reference sequence). The CDR3 is 16 residues long. The CDR3 coding sequence is TGTGCCAGCAGTTACTCGAGGGGGTTTGTGAACACTGAAGCTTTCTTT. Its translation is CASSYSRGFVNTEAFF.

Details on this clonotype: The germline gene is not matched at one end of the junction; a read error may be the cause. The chain carries TRBV2 and TRBJ2-6, with D possibly TRBD2 on 9 matching bases. The CDR3 length is 18 residues. The germline V gene encodes CDR1 SNHLY and CDR2 FYNNEI. CDR3: CASHRPRQGASGANVLTF. The CDR3 DNA follows: TGTGCCAGCCACCGCCCTAGGCAGGGGGCTAGCGGGGCAAACGTCCTGACTTTC.

The chain carries TRBV6-1 and TRBJ1-2; 8 nucleotides agree with TRBD1. Germline V gene data show CDR1 as MNHNS and CDR2 as SASEGT. This CDR3 region has 15 residues. V lost 6 bases to trimming and J lost 5 bases; unmatched junction nucleotides: 11. The CDR3 DNA follows: TGTGCCAGCAGCGAGGGTCAGGGGGCTGGATATGGCTACACCTTC. The encoded protein is CASSEGQGAGYGYTF.

Remarks on this clonotype: This may stem from a read error, because a much larger clone lies one nucleotide away. This rearrangement joins TRBV6-2 or TRBV6-3 to TRBJ1-1; D gene ambiguous. The V gene lost 8 bases and the J gene lost 8 bases, with 12 bases spanning the gap. The CDR3 is made up of 11 amino acids. Germline-derived CDR1 and CDR2 are MNHEY and SVGEGT. The CDR3 protein is CASVRSGEAFF. CDR3 bases: TGTGCCAGCGTCCGCTCAGGAGAAGCTTTCTTT.

This clonotype was seen repeatedly, ten times or more. The chain combines TRBV13 with TRBJ2-2; D gene unclear. Trimming took off 4 bases at V and 4 bases at J, with 16 bases between the two ends. The germline gives CDR1 PRHDT, CDR2 FYEKMQ (reference sequence). The CDR3 has 16 amino acids. The CDR3 coding sequence is TGTGCCAGCAGCTCCCGGGCACCTCGGGCCACCGGGGAGCTGTTTTTT. Its translation: CASSSRAPRATGELFF.

As regards this clonotype: Just one base apart from a much larger clone, this may be a read error. Since no conserved phenylalanine or tryptophan closes the CDR3, a read error is the likely cause. This chain links TRBV4-3 with TRBJ2-7, with 9 bases lining up with TRBD2. Germline CDR1 and CDR2: LGHNA and YSLEER. This CDR3 has 15 residues. V lost 1 base, J lost 5 bases, and 6 bases stayed unmatched. CDR3 sequence reads: CASSQVVAGANEQYL. CDR3 DNA: TGCGCCAGCAGCCAAGTAGTAGCGGGGGCCAACGAGCAGTACCTC.

Turning to this clonotype: Germline and junction disagree at one end, which may indicate a read error. The chain uses TRBV6-2 or TRBV6-3 and TRBJ1-5; maybe TRBD1 (6 bases). Germline values: CDR1 MNHEY, CDR2 SVGEGT. This CDR3 spans 17 amino acids. This CDR3 reads CAGSWLFRGGEPGPQHF. The CDR3 DNA reads as TGTGCCGGCAGTTGGTTATTTCGAGGGGGAGAACCAGGGCCCCAGCATTTT.

There are many counts of this clonotype. The chain recombines TRBV30 with TRBJ2-7, with D tentatively TRBD2 (5 bases). This CDR3 region has 13 residues. CDR1 is GTSNPN and CDR2 is SVGIG in the germline V gene (reference sequence). The V and J ends lost 0 bases and 3 bases respectively, with 9 bases between them. The CDR3 DNA follows: TGTGCCTGGAGTGTGGACGAGGGCTACGAGCAGTACTTC. Translating it yields CAWSVDEGYEQYF.

This clonotype was counted a few times. One end of the junction is discordant with germline, which a read error may explain. The chain links TRBV28 to TRBJ1-1; 8 bases line up with TRBD1. The CDR3 contains 15 residues. Germline CDR1 is MDHEN and CDR2 is SYDVKM. The CDR3 is CACSLRTGINTEAFF. The CDR3 region has the DNA TGTGCCTGCAGTTTGCGGACAGGGATAAACACTGAAGCTTTCTTT.

The chain employs TRBV5-6 and TRBJ1-3; D remains unclear. CDR3 length: 15 amino acids. Germline CDR1 and CDR2: SGHDT and YYEEEE. Trimming removed 0 bases at V and 1 base at J, with 8 bases between. CDR3 region: CASSLVRDSGNTIYF. Here the CDR3 DNA reads TGTGCCAGCAGCTTGGTGAGGGATTCTGGAAACACCATATATTTT.

With regard to this clonotype: A much larger clonotype is one base distant, so this may be a read error. The chain joins TRBV27 to TRBJ2-4; perhaps TRBD2 as D (5 bases). This CDR3 has 15 residues. Per germline, CDR1 MNHEY and CDR2 SMNVEV (reference sequence). The CDR3 DNA reads TGTGCCAGCAGTTCCAACAGCGGAGCCAAACACATTCAGTACTTC. Its protein product is CASSSNSGAKHIQYF.

The J gene is TRBJ2-1, the V gene TRBV4-3, with D hard to call. The germline CDR1 and CDR2 sequences are LGHNA and YSLEER. The CDR3 sequence is 13 residues long. Trimming cost V 3 bases and J 8 bases, with 11 bases left between them. The CDR3 is CASSQGPSYEQFF. As DNA, the CDR3 is TGCGCCAGCAGCCAGGGTCCTAGTTATGAGCAGTTCTTC.

About this clonotype: Since a far larger clone is one base different, this is likely a read error. The chain employs TRBV5-4 and TRBJ2-3; no definite D call. CDR1 is SGHNT, CDR2 YYREEE, per germline (reference sequence). CDR3 length equals 14 residues. Trimming left V 3 bases short and J 0 bases short, with 8 bases between. The CDR3 spells CASSSAASTDTQYF. The CDR3 DNA reads TGTGCCAGCAGCTCGGCGGCTAGCACAGATACGCAGTATTTT.

V usage is TRBV12-5 and J usage is TRBJ2-7; 8 nucleotides agree with TRBD2. Germline V lookup: CDR1 LGHNT, CDR2 FRNRAP. V lost 7 bases and J lost 6; bases outside the gene matches: 11. This CDR3 contains 14 residues. CDR3 coding DNA: TGTGCTAGTGCCCCCTTCGGGGGGGGTAGCGAGCAGTACTTC. This codes for CASAPFGGGSEQYF.

This clonotype was seen only a few times. This chain uses TRBV12-3 or TRBV12-4 with TRBJ2-7, with D possibly being TRBD2 (5 bases). Trimming removed 5 bases from V and 3 bases from J, with 11 bases in between. CDR3 length equals 13 residues. The CDR3 sequence: CASSNGVGYEQYF. The CDR3 coding sequence is TGTGCCAGCAGTAACGGGGTAGGCTACGAGCAGTACTTC.

In the case of this clonotype: This could be a read error, since a much larger clone is one nucleotide away. Since the CDR3 does not end with the conserved phenylalanine or tryptophan, this likely comes from a read error. The rearrangement uses TRBV6-5 and TRBJ2-7; D might be TRBD1 (5 bases). The germline CDR1 and CDR2 sequences are MNHEY and SVGAGI. The V gene lost 0 bases and the J gene lost 7 bases, with 10 bases spanning the gap. CDR3 size: 13 residues. The CDR3 region is CASSYSQGWEQYY. The CDR3, as DNA: TGTGCCAGCAGTTACTCCCAGGGTTGGGAGCAGTACTAC.

Of note for this clonotype: A read error is possible here, since a much larger clone lies one base away. The chain uses TRBV5-1 and TRBJ2-3, with 11 bases fitting TRBD1. This CDR3 region has 15 residues. V shed 7 bases, J shed 5 bases, and the junction held 9 bases outside the gene matches. CDR1 is SGHRS, CDR2 YFSETQ, per germline. CDR3: CASGSGQGAGDTQYF. The CDR3 DNA sequence: TGCGCCAGCGGCTCCGGACAGGGGGCGGGAGATACGCAGTATTTT.

On this clonotype: The junction shows a germline mismatch at one end, possibly a read error. The V gene is TRBV6-4, the J gene TRBJ2-2; either TRBD1 or TRBD2 may supply D (5 bases each). The CDR3 is made up of 16 amino acids. From germline, CDR1 is MRHNA and CDR2 SNTAGT. CDR3: CASSDTRTKNTGELVF. Here the CDR3 DNA reads TGTGCCAGCAGTGACACCAGGACAAAAAACACCGGGGAGCTGGTTTTT.